Below are 9 T cell receptor beta chains sequenced from a single sample in a study of shared clonotypes between healthy human individuals. Only in-frame clones appear in the TCRdb table, and some are missing; sequencing was by immunoSEQ multiplex PCR. The sample lists 230,000 or so clones, 60% to 80% seen once, with 8.5% to 14% in the top ten. Material for sequencing was memory CD4+ T cells sorted from blood. Specified subset: CD45RA-negative fraction. The source is a man aged 25-40 years in good health.

This clone has a handful of counts. The chain employs TRBV19 and TRBJ1-1; weak D call: TRBD1 (6 bases). Germline assignment: CDR1 LNHDA and CDR2 SQIVND (reference sequence). The CDR3 is 15 residues long. Trimming removed 4 bases at V and 0 bases at J, with 12 bases between. The CDR3 bases are TGTGCCAGTAGTACCACAGGGAACATGAACACTGAAGCTTTCTTT. It specifies CASSTTGNMNTEAFF.

V gene TRBV5-1 combines with J gene TRBJ1-1; no reliable D call. The germline CDR1 and CDR2 sequences are SGHRS and YFSETQ. The length of the CDR3 is 17 residues. V was pared by 2 bases and J by 0 bases, with 17 bases between. The CDR3: CASSFDPPGQMNTEAFF. CDR3 DNA sequence: TGCGCCAGCAGCTTTGACCCCCCTGGCCAAATGAACACTGAAGCTTTCTTT.

The genes are TRBV5-4 and TRBJ1-4; D uncertain. The V end lost 5 bases, the J end lost 5 bases, and 10 bases lay between the germline ends. This CDR3 is built from 13 residues. In germline, CDR1 is SGHNT, CDR2 YYREEE (reference sequence). The CDR3 reads CASSQSNNEKLFF. DNA for the CDR3: TGTGCCAGCAGTCAGAGCAACAATGAAAAACTGTTTTTT.

The rearrangement links TRBV11-2 to TRBJ1-1, with D unresolved. The CDR3 consists of 16 residues. Between the trimmed V and J ends, which lost 0 bases and 4 bases, there was a span of 15 bases. Germline values: CDR1 SGHAT, CDR2 FQNNGV. The CDR3 DNA sequence: TGTGCCAGCAGCTTAGATGCTCCAGGATGGAGCACTGAAGCTTTCTTT. Translating it yields CASSLDAPGWSTEAFF. The full variable domain, with the rest looked up from reference TRBV11-2 and TRBJ1-1, is EAGVAQSPRYKIIEKRQSVAFWCNPISGHATLYWYQQILGQGPKLLIQFQNNGVVDDSQLPKDRFSAERLKGVDSTLKIQPAKLEDSAVYLCASSLDAPGWSTEAFFGQGTRLTVV.

This chain joins TRBV5-5 and TRBJ2-3; 8 bases fit TRBD1. The germline CDR1 and CDR2 sequences are SGHKS and YYEKEE (reference sequence). The CDR3 length is 14 residues. The trim removed 0 bases at V and 4 bases at J, leaving 1 base unmatched. The DNA for the CDR3 is TGTGCCAGCAGCTTGGGGACAGGGTCAGATACGCAGTATTTT. Protein product: CASSLGTGSDTQYF.

This sequence joins TRBV7-9 and TRBJ1-4; tentatively, D is TRBD1 (5 bases). CDR3 size: 14 residues. Germline V gene data show CDR1 as SEHNR and CDR2 as FQNEAQ (reference sequence). V gave up 5 bases and J gave up 3 bases, with 10 bases separating them. The CDR3 nucleotides read TGTGCCAGCAGCCTGGGGCGGGCTAATGAAAAACTGTTTTTT. It encodes CASSLGRANEKLFF.

This clone has a single count. V usage is TRBV5-1 and J usage is TRBJ1-1; no clear D gene. The germline CDR1 and CDR2 sequences are SGHRS and YFSETQ. V lost 6 bases and J lost 4, with 16 bases in between. The CDR3 extends over 14 amino acids. CDR3 sequence (DNA): TGCGCCAGCACGCCAGCGGGTCTGGGCACTGAAGCTTTCTTT. The encoded protein is CASTPAGLGTEAFF.

This clone was detected only once. The chain couples TRBV19 to TRBJ2-7; D might be TRBD1 or TRBD2, each matching 5 bases. CDR3 size: 16 residues. V lost 5 bases and J 1 base, leaving 18 bases between the germline ends. Germline V gene data show CDR1 as LNHDA and CDR2 as SQIVND (reference sequence). The CDR3 sequence: CASSPKGPLLSYEQYF. DNA for the CDR3: TGTGCCAGTAGTCCTAAGGGACCGCTTTTATCCTACGAGCAGTACTTC.

The chain combines TRBV27 with TRBJ1-5; D remains ambiguous. Germline V gives CDR1 MNHEY, CDR2 SMNVEV (reference sequence). Trimming left V 2 bases short and J 5 bases short, with 13 bases between. The CDR3 covers 15 residues. CDR3 sequence (DNA): TGTGCCAGCAGTTTACGGGGATTTGCAGATCAGCCCCAGCATTTT. This gives the protein CASSLRGFADQPQHF.